The 2 T cell receptor beta chains given below trace back to one sample, sequenced in a study of CD8 T cells in Susac syndrome. An input of about 0.45 to 1 ug of RNA was subjected to reverse transcription using random hexamers. TCRdb redid the calling of the immunoSEQ multiplex PCR reads with MiXCR, one entry per CDR3 protein. The sample yields about 440,000 distinct CDR3 sequences, 75% to 90% seen once. Sequenced sample: CD8+ T cells from PBMCs. The origin of the receptors is a human donor with multiple sclerosis.

The V and J genes are TRBV27 and TRBJ2-1, with D perhaps matching TRBD1 (6 bases). This CDR3 is 13 amino acids long. Deletions cut 2 bases from V and 10 bases from J, with 12 bases between. In germline, CDR1 is MNHEY, CDR2 SMNVEV (reference sequence). Here the CDR3 DNA reads TGTGCCAGCAGTTTAGGGGCAGGGGTCGAGCAGTTCTTC. Translating it yields CASSLGAGVEQFF.

The CDR3 bases are TGCAGCGTCTCACCACAGGGGACTGAAGCTTTCTTT. Translated, it gives CSVSPQGTEAFF. J is TRBJ1-1 and V is TRBV29-1, with 7 bases identical to TRBD1. This CDR3 has 12 residues. V lost 6 bases and J lost 5; bases outside the gene matches: 6. Germline CDR1 is SQVTM and CDR2 is ANQGSEA.